The clone carrying this TCR beta chain was recorded a few times. TCRdb's copy holds only in-frame clones and misses some; the assay was immunoSEQ multiplex PCR. The sample yields 240,000 or so clones, approximately 90% seen once. This entry belongs to a study of blood T cell repertoires in COVID-19. Study at large: From the United States, Italy and Spain came samples of acute and convalescent COVID-19.

This study enrolled people aged 18 to 89 from 20 to 25 US geographic areas. Participants had their cohort set by participant-reported clinical history. V was clipped by 4 bases and J by 2 bases, with 14 bases between them. The CDR3 runs 16 residues. The germline V gene encodes CDR1 MRHNA and CDR2 SNTAGT. Sequenced input: PBMCs or T cells enriched from blood (not recorded which). The clonotype comes from a man between 50 and 59 years old who had been exposed to COVID-19. The chain joins TRBV6-4 to TRBJ2-2; D may be TRBD1 (5 bases). CDR3 region: CASSAGLLGNTGELFF. CDR3 nucleotide sequence: TGTGCCAGCAGTGCAGGGCTCCTCGGCAACACCGGGGAGCTGTTTTTT.